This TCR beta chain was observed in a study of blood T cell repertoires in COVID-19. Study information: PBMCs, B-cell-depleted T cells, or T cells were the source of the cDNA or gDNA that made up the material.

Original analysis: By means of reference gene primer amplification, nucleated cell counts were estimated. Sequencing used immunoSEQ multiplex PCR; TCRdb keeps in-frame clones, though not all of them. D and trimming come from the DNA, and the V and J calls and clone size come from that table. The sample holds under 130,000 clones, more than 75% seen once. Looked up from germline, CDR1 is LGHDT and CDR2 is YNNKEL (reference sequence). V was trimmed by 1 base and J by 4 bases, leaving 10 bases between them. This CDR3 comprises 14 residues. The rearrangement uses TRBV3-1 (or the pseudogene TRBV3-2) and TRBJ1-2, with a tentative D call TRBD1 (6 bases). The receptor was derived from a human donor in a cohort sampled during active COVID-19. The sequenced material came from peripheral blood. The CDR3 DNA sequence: TGTGCCAGCAGCCAAGGCTTACAGGGCTATGGCTACACCTTC. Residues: CASSQGLQGYGYTF.